The entry below describes one T cell receptor beta chain. The data were obtained in a study of technical replicates of blood from a handful of donors. The protocol was immunoSEQ multiplex PCR, while the TCRdb copy is restricted to in-frame clones and leaves out a portion. The sample holds some 12,000 clones, approximately 79% seen once. The germline V gene has CDR1 MNHNS and CDR2 SASEGT. V was cut by 9 bases and J by 4 bases, with 16 bases left in between. This CDR3 has 13 amino acids. Specimen: PBMCs. The chain links TRBV6-1 to TRBJ2-7; D is uncertain. The receptor was isolated from a human donor in good health. The CDR3 coding sequence is TGTGCCAGTCAGTTAGCCGACGGTTACGAGCAGTACTTC. It is translated as CASQLADGYEQYF.